This T cell receptor (beta chain) emerged from a study of T cell responses to AZD1222 COVID-19 vaccine. Study outcomes and limitations: Per reports, nearly half of all spike-specific TCRs target regions that are unmutated in variants.

Second-dose recipients at about 4 or about 12 weeks were treated as one pooled group. TCRdb's copy holds only in-frame clones and misses some; the assay was immunoSEQ multiplex PCR. The table shows roughly 160,000 clones, with 87% occurring only once. As concerns this clone: The antigen remains unidentified.

This sample comprised peripheral blood, obtained 28 days after the second AZD1222 dose. This TCR derives from an adult who received the AZD1222 COVID-19 vaccine.

The CDR3 DNA follows: TGTGCCGGTTCAGTAGCGGTATCTCAAGAGACCCAGTACTTC. This sequence encodes CAGSVAVSQETQYF. The chain joins TRBV5-4 to TRBJ2-5, with a possible D match to TRBD2 (6 bases). The germline CDR1 and CDR2 sequences are SGHNT and YYREEE (reference sequence). This CDR3 has 14 residues. V lost 10 bases and J 2 bases, leaving 18 bases between the germline ends.